This T cell receptor beta chain was sequenced during a study of T cell responses to AZD1222 COVID-19 vaccine. General observations from the study: Without day 14 samples, only post-peak T cell repertoires were studied. Most donors were white British and more were female, and clonal diversity was possibly underestimated. Spike-spanning, vaccine-associated CD4 TCRs were dominant at 160-218 and 743-854. Targeting of unmutated variant regions was reportedly seen in nearly half of spike-specific TCRs.

Assay: immunoSEQ multiplex PCR; the TCRdb copy retains only in-frame clones and omits some. In the table there are 90,000 to 120,000 clones, about 95% of which are singletons. V shed 4 bases and J shed 4 bases, with 13 bases lying between them. The CDR3 totals 14 residues. The germline gives CDR1 MNHEY, CDR2 SVGEGT. This clone occurred once. The antigen remains undetermined. This receptor was obtained from an adult in good health. V and J are TRBV6-2 or TRBV6-3 and TRBJ1-1, with D possibly matching TRBD1 (5 bases). Here the sequenced sample was peripheral blood, taken on day 0 of AZD1222 vaccination. CDR3 region: CASSFGRGTTEAFF. The DNA of the CDR3 is TGTGCCAGCAGTTTCGGTAGGGGAACCACTGAAGCTTTCTTT.